This TCR beta chain was profiled in a study of OX40 agonist ivuxolimab in advanced cancers. Germline V CDR1 and CDR2: SGHTA, FQGNSA. The length of the CDR3 is 14 residues. Comment on this clone: A junction end diverges from the germline sequence, so it may reflect a read error. This same CDR3 is encoded by further DNA sequences in the sample.

Assay used: immunoSEQ multiplex PCR; TCRdb lists only in-frame clones, some missing. Among tens of thousands of clones listed, about 83% were seen once. The starting material was CD4+ or CD8+ T cells sorted from blood, obtained in a trial of the OX40 agonist ivuxolimab. This TCR was recovered from an adult with an advanced solid tumor such as melanoma, head and neck, liver or kidney cancer. This chain links TRBV7-2 with TRBJ1-3, with 8 bases lining up with TRBD1. The CDR3, as DNA: TGTGCCAGCAGTTCCGGACAGGGTGGACACACCATATATTTT. Translated, it gives CASSSGQGGHTIYF.